This is a list of T cell receptor beta chains from one sample in a study of T cell responses to AZD1222 COVID-19 vaccine. Sequencing used immunoSEQ multiplex PCR; TCRdb keeps in-frame clones, though not all of them. The table includes 90,000 to 120,000 clones, roughly 85% detected once. The sequencing used peripheral blood, collected 28 days after the second AZD1222 dose. The source is an adult who received the AZD1222 COVID-19 vaccine. Each CDR3 is given with its conserved first and last residue. Fields, in order: clone size, V gene, J gene, CDR3 protein. Some rows mark clone size as missing; the rest say once, few, many or name a class of expanded clone.

NA	TRBV29-1	TRBJ2-7	CSVSSYDEQYF
NA	TRBV18	TRBJ2-6	CASSPLWEASGANVLTF
NA	TRBV11-2	TRBJ1-2	CASSRTGGNYGYTF
NA	TRBV6-4	TRBJ2-6	CASTGTSGSGANVLTF
once	TRBV11-2	TRBJ2-7	CASSQGGGRGYEQYF
NA	TRBV6-5	TRBJ1-2	CASSPDTSYGYTF
NA	TRBV6-5	TRBJ1-6	CASSRQGLDSPLHF
NA	TRBV5-8	TRBJ1-5	CASSLGVGDQPQHF
once	TRBV4-1	TRBJ1-2	CASSQARGLGGYTF
NA	TRBV7-8	TRBJ1-1	CASSKRDRAVGTEAFF
NA	TRBV27	TRBJ2-1	CASSLSGQYNEQFF
NA	TRBV9	TRBJ2-1	CASSVRHDSQGRDEQFF
NA	TRBV29-1	TRBJ1-2	CSVLAGDGYTF
once	TRBV5-1	TRBJ2-7	CASSSSGTEYEQYF
NA	TRBV18	TRBJ1-1	CASSPGQGGTEAFF
NA	TRBV11-1	TRBJ1-1	CASSPAVFTEAFF
once	TRBV5-1	TRBJ1-2	CASSPTGAYGYTF
NA	TRBV21-1	TRBJ1-3	CASSPLDSSGNTIYF
NA	TRBV7-8	TRBJ1-6	CASSLDLGSPLHF
NA	TRBV28	TRBJ1-4	CASSQTGAANEKLFF
NA	TRBV6-5	TRBJ1-4	CASSRQGESNEKLFF
NA	TRBV28	TRBJ2-5	CASSLSLRQGIGETQYF
NA	TRBV11-2	TRBJ1-4	CASSSWGALTNEKLFF
NA	TRBV6-1	TRBJ1-3	CASSEAHGGSSGNTIYF
NA	TRBV19	TRBJ1-5	CASSWPGGHQPQHF
few	TRBV30	TRBJ1-1	CAWSPDRDTEAFF
NA	TRBV19	TRBJ1-4	CASSILRQELATNEKLFF
few	TRBV2	TRBJ1-2	CASTGRDGYGYTF